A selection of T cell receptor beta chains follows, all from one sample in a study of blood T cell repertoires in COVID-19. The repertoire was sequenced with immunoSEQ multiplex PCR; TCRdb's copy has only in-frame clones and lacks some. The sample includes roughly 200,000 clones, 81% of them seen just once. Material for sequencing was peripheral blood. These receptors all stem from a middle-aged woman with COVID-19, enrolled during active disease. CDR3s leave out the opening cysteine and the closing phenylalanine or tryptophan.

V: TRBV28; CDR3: ASSRRTGARPQETQY
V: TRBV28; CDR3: ASRETGRDEQF
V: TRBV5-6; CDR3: ASSLGQPSPQPQH
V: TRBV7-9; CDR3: ASHRDSNQPQH
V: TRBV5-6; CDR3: ASSLVAGPNYGYT
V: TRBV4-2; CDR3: ASSQRSGTGGTDTQY
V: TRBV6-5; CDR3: ASRSGTGSTFGYT
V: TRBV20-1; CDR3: SAAGDYEQY
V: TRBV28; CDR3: ASRSLAAPTYEQY
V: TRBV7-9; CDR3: ASRAAMGANSPLH
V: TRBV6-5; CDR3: ASSYSGAGVF
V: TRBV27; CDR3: ASSGQGAWNTEAF
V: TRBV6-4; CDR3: ASSVGSSTDTQY
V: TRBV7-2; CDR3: ASSLVQSPLH
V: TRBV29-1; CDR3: SVRREGFTDTQY
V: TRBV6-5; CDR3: ASSYSGGRSLGYT
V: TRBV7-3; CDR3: ASSLTPDVRGGGYT
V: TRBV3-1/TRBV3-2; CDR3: ASSQQAGGRDTQY
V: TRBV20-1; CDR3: SASWLAGARGTDTQY
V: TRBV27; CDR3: ASRPLGGRQETQY
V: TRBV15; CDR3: ATSRELLAGGANNEQF
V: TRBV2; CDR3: ASSEMRGATGELF
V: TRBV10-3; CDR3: AISESILRAGGRETQY
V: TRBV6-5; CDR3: ASSPSVPLSEAF
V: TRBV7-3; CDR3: ASSDYHSADGYT
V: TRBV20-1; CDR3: SAGLGNIQY
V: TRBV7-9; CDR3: ASSPPGGVGNQPQH
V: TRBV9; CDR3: ASSVGSAFRTDTQY
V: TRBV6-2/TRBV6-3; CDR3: ASSRSRTSGDTQY
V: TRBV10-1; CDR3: ASSGSGGGTGELF
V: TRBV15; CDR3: ATSRAGTGELF
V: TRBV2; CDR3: ASSADRASYEQY
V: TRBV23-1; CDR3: ASSQSIGRRGETQY
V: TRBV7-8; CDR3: ASGQPGQGNGYT
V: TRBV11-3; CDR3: ASSFITGELF
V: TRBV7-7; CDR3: ASSPRTGNGETQY
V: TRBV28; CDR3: ASAQRAGADTQY
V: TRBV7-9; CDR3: ASSLGALEAF
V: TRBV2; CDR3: ASSETGATNEKLF
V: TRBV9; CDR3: ASSPRSTGELF
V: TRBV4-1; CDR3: ASSQEGRGQNNEQF
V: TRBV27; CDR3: ASIISRGTEAF
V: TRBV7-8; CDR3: ASSFQPSSGRGQETQY
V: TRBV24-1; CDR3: ATSDRTAYGYT
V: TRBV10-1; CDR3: ASSSPGSNEQF
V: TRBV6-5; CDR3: ASSSSGAYNEQF
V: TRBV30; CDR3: AWRARGLGAGELF
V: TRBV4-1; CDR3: ASSQLQGGQPQH
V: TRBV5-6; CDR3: ASSLGVSNQPQH
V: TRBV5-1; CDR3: ASSLFPVANTGELF
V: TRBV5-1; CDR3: ASSLGPGTGFGYGYT
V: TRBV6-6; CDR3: ASSPRDRDQPQH
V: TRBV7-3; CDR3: ASSPLGRGSSYNEQF